The 28 T cell receptor beta chains given below trace back to one sample, sequenced in a study of identifying expanded T cells in peripheral blood. TCRdb keeps only in-frame clones here, not all; method: immunoSEQ multiplex PCR. Of approximately 140,000 clones in the sample, approximately 86% are singletons; the top ten hold approximately 8%. Sequencing used blood. These receptor sequences come from a person aged 18-70 years in good health.

This chain uses TRBV18 with TRBJ2-2; D is undetermined. The CDR3 length is 14 residues. Germline CDR1 KGHSH, CDR2 LQKENI. Between the trimmed V and J ends, which lost 2 bases and 4 bases, there was a span of 8 bases. Here the CDR3 reads CASSPLMSTGELFF. CDR3 coding DNA: TGTGCCAGCTCACCATTAATGAGCACCGGGGAGCTGTTTTTT.

The sample holds one count of this clone. The chain links TRBV29-1 to TRBJ1-5, with D hard to call. CDR3 length: 14 residues. The V gene's germline CDR1 is SQVTM and CDR2 ANQGSEA. V lost 6 bases and J 2 bases, leaving 14 bases between the germline ends. The CDR3 reads CSVREPRGNQPQHF. DNA of the CDR3: TGCAGCGTCCGGGAACCTCGGGGCAATCAGCCCCAGCATTTT.

This clone was seen repeatedly, ten times or more. This chain connects TRBV28 to TRBJ1-2; possibly TRBD1 for D (5 bases). This CDR3 has 16 residues. Germline loops: CDR1 MDHEN, CDR2 SYDVKM. V was cut by 3 bases and J by 5 bases, with 19 bases left in between. The CDR3 here is CASSLAPMGVGYGYTF. Written as DNA, the CDR3 is TGTGCCAGCAGTTTGGCCCCGATGGGGGTCGGGTATGGCTACACCTTC.

This chain links TRBV28 with TRBJ1-1; D uncertain. Deletions cut 4 bases from V and 1 base from J, with 4 bases between. Germline V CDR1 and CDR2: MDHEN, SYDVKM. There are 12 residues in the CDR3. The CDR3 nucleotides read TGTGCCAGCAGTTCAGAGAACACTGAAGCTTTCTTT. Translation gives CASSSENTEAFF. The complete variable domain, with remaining parts taken from reference TRBV28 and TRBJ1-1, reads DVKVTQSSRYLVKRTGEKVFLECVQDMDHENMFWYRQDPGLGLRLIYFSYDVKMKEKGDIPEGYSVSREKKERFSLILESASTNQTSMYLCASSSENTEAFFGQGTRLTVV.

This chain links TRBV19 with TRBJ2-1; TRBD2 agrees at 12 bases. V trimming: 0 bases; J trimming: 4 bases; junction bases outside the gene matches: 7. The germline CDR1 and CDR2 sequences are LNHDA and SQIVND (reference sequence). The CDR3 sequence is 18 residues long. DNA of the CDR3: TGTGCCAGTAGTATAGATCGGACTAGCGGGAATTCATACAATGAGCAGTTCTTC. Translating it yields CASSIDRTSGNSYNEQFF. The full variable domain, in which reference TRBV19 and TRBJ2-1 provide the parts outside the CDR3, is DGGITQSPKYLFRKEGQNVTLSCEQNLNHDAMYWYRQDPGQGLRLIYYSQIVNDFQKGDIAEGYSVSREKKESFPLTVTSAQKNPTAFYLCASSIDRTSGNSYNEQFFGPGTRLTVL.

The chain uses TRBV6-5 and TRBJ2-7, with TRBD1 matching over 7 bases. In germline, CDR1 is MNHEY, CDR2 SVGAGI. This CDR3 contains 15 residues. J lost 1 base, V lost 5 bases, and 8 bases had no gene match. The CDR3, as DNA: TGTGCCAGCAGTAAGACAGGGCCGAATTCCTACGAGCAGTACTTC. It yields the protein CASSKTGPNSYEQYF.

The CDR3 loop reads CSVQIAGALLDEQFF. The CDR3 DNA reads as TGCAGCGTGCAAATAGCGGGAGCTCTACTTGATGAGCAGTTCTTC. The chain is built from TRBV29-1 and TRBJ2-1; 9 bases fit TRBD2. Looked up from germline, CDR1 is SQVTM and CDR2 is ANQGSEA. CDR3 length: 15 amino acids. V lost 6 bases to trimming and J lost 8 bases; unmatched junction nucleotides: 14.

The chain combines TRBV5-6 with TRBJ1-2; the D is unclear. The CDR3 runs to 14 residues. Trimming removed 5 bases at V and 6 bases at J, with 17 bases between. CDR1 and CDR2 (germline): SGHDT, YYEEEE. The CDR3 is CASRGTLRRHGYTF. The CDR3 region has the DNA TGTGCCAGCAGAGGAACCCTTAGGAGGCATGGCTACACCTTC.

This clone occurred once. The CDR3 DNA follows: TGCGCCAGCAGCCAAGAAACACACCCCGGGACAATCTATGGCTACACCTTC. Residues: CASSQETHPGTIYGYTF. The rearrangement joins TRBV4-1 to TRBJ1-2; tentative D call: TRBD1 (6 bases). The CDR3 has 17 residues. V was clipped by 0 bases and J by 4 bases, with 18 bases between them. The germline V gene has CDR1 MGHRA and CDR2 YSYEKL.

The chain couples TRBV7-7 to TRBJ1-5; D is unclear. V dropped 5 bases and J dropped 1 base, with 18 bases sitting between them. The CDR3 is made up of 17 amino acids. Germline values: CDR1 SSHAT, CDR2 FNYEAQ (reference sequence). This chain's CDR3 is CASSASGVPRSNQPQHF. The CDR3 bases are TGTGCCAGCAGCGCGTCCGGTGTCCCTCGGAGCAATCAGCCCCAGCATTTT.

This clone was seen only once. This chain joins TRBV6-5 and TRBJ2-7; D perhaps matches TRBD2 (6 bases). This CDR3 region has 15 residues. Trimming cost V 1 base and J 2 bases, with 12 bases left between them. CDR1 is MNHEY and CDR2 is SVGAGI in the germline V gene. As DNA, the CDR3 is TGTGCCAGCAGTTACTTCCCGGGACTGACCTACGAGCAGTACTTC. This codes for CASSYFPGLTYEQYF.

The CDR3 protein is CAWGLAGADTQYF. The CDR3 DNA reads TGTGCCTGGGGACTAGCGGGGGCAGATACGCAGTATTTT. The chain recombines TRBV30 with TRBJ2-3; 13 bases are a match to TRBD2. The CDR3 is made up of 13 amino acids. The V gene end was trimmed by 5 bases and the J gene end by 4 bases; junction bases not matched to a gene: 0. Germline V CDR1 and CDR2: GTSNPN, SVGIG (reference sequence). The full variable domain, rest sourced from reference TRBV30 and TRBJ2-3, is SQTIHQWPATLVQPVGSPLSLECTVEGTSNPNLYWYRQAAGRGLQLLFYSVGIGQISSEVPQNLSASRPQDRQFILSSKKLLLSDSGFYLCAWGLAGADTQYFGPGTRLTVL.

The genes are TRBV2 and TRBJ2-5; 10 bases fit TRBD2. The CDR3 runs to 15 residues. The junction had 7 bases not matched to a gene; V was cut back by 6 bases and J by 3 bases. Germline V gene lookup returns CDR1 SNHLY and CDR2 FYNNEI. The CDR3 here is CASRPGTSDKETQYF. Written as DNA, the CDR3 is TGTGCCAGCAGGCCCGGGACTAGCGACAAAGAGACCCAGTACTTC.

The chain employs TRBV28 and TRBJ1-6; D gene uncertain. V dropped 6 bases and J dropped 7 bases, with 13 bases sitting between them. The germline V gene encodes CDR1 MDHEN and CDR2 SYDVKM. The CDR3 contains 14 residues. The DNA of the CDR3 is TGTGCCAGCAGAAGGGTATTGATAAATTCACCCCTCCACTTT. It codes for CASRRVLINSPLHF. Based on the CDR3 plus reference TRBV28 and TRBJ1-6, the full variable domain is DVKVTQSSRYLVKRTGEKVFLECVQDMDHENMFWYRQDPGLGLRLIYFSYDVKMKEKGDIPEGYSVSREKKERFSLILESASTNQTSMYLCASRRVLINSPLHFGNGTRLTVT.

V and J are TRBV6-5 and TRBJ1-2; 8 bases align to TRBD1. Germline CDR1 and CDR2: MNHEY and SVGAGI. CDR3 size: 15 residues. The trim removed 0 bases at V and 8 bases at J, leaving 8 bases unmatched. DNA of the CDR3: TGTGCCAGCAGTTACTCTCGCCAGGGGGCAAAGGGCTACACCTTC. Protein product: CASSYSRQGAKGYTF.

The chain recombines TRBV5-1 with TRBJ2-1, with 7 nucleotides matching TRBD2. Germline CDR1 is SGHRS and CDR2 is YFSETQ. V was pared by 1 base and J by 4 bases, with 5 bases of the junction left unmatched. The CDR3 sequence is 15 residues long. CDR3 DNA: TGCGCCAGCAGCTTGTCCCTAGCGGAGTACAATGAGCAGTTCTTC. It codes for CASSLSLAEYNEQFF.

This clone appeared once. The chain is built from TRBV4-2 and TRBJ2-7, with 8 bases aligning to TRBD2. V shed 0 bases, J shed 2 bases, and the junction held 3 bases outside the gene matches. The CDR3 runs to 15 residues. Germline V gene data show CDR1 as LGHNA and CDR2 as YNFKEQ. In DNA, the CDR3 is TGTGCCAGCAGCCAAGAGGGACTAGTCCCCTACGAGCAGTACTTC. Translation: CASSQEGLVPYEQYF.

The genes are TRBV6-5 and TRBJ2-5; TRBD1 aligns across 10 bases. The ends lost 2 bases at V and 5 bases at J; junction bases unmatched: 5. This CDR3 comprises 15 residues. Germline V gene sequence: CDR1 MNHEY, CDR2 SVGAGI. Here the CDR3 reads CASSYGQGGRETQYF. DNA of the CDR3: TGTGCCAGCAGTTACGGACAGGGGGGTCGGGAGACCCAGTACTTC.

The V gene is TRBV19, the J gene TRBJ1-1; D perhaps matches TRBD1 (6 bases). This CDR3 spans 13 amino acids. The V end was cut by 8 bases, the J end by 7 bases, with 17 bases between. Germline values: CDR1 LNHDA, CDR2 SQIVND (reference sequence). The CDR3 DNA reads TGTGCCAGTGGGGAGGGGGGGACGATTGAAGCTTTCTTT. It is translated as CASGEGGTIEAFF.

The chain combines TRBV5-1 with TRBJ2-7, with TRBD1 matching over 7 bases. After removal of 4 bases from V and 4 bases from J, the junction contained 5 bases not matched to a gene. This CDR3 is 13 amino acids long. CDR1 is SGHRS and CDR2 is YFSETQ in the germline V gene. The CDR3 loop reads CASSTGQLYEQYF. The CDR3 DNA sequence: TGCGCCAGCAGCACGGGACAGCTATACGAGCAGTACTTC.

By share of the sample, this clone is medium-sized. This sequence joins TRBV9 and TRBJ2-1; D is unclear. CDR3 length equals 14 residues. V was cut by 0 bases and J by 7 bases, with 11 bases left in between. Germline CDR1 SGDLS, CDR2 YYNGEE. The CDR3 region has the DNA TGTGCCAGCAGCGTAGAGGCTGCGCCGAATGAGCAGTTCTTC. Its protein product is CASSVEAAPNEQFF.

This rearrangement joins TRBV27 to TRBJ1-1, with 12 bases lining up with TRBD1. This CDR3 is 16 amino acids long. J lost 4 bases, V lost 4 bases, and 7 bases had no gene match. Per the germline V gene, CDR1 is MNHEY and CDR2 is SMNVEV (reference sequence). The CDR3 protein is CASSSRDRGPTTEAFF. In DNA form, the CDR3 reads TGTGCCAGCAGTTCCCGGGACAGGGGGCCAACCACTGAAGCTTTCTTT.

The chain combines TRBV18 with TRBJ2-7; no clear D. Trimming removed 1 base at V and 6 bases at J, with 4 bases between. The CDR3 is 11 amino acids. Germline V gives CDR1 KGHSH, CDR2 LQKENI. The CDR3 here is CASSPQTEQYF. CDR3 sequence (DNA): TGTGCCAGCTCACCACAAACCGAGCAGTACTTC. Combining the CDR3 with reference TRBV18 and TRBJ2-7 gives the whole variable domain NAGVMQNPRHLVRRRGQEARLRCSPMKGHSHVYWYRQLPEEGLKFMVYLQKENIIDESGMPKERFSAEFPKEGPSILRIQQVVRGDSAAYFCASSPQTEQYFGPGTRLTVT.

A remark on this clone: Additional DNA sequences in this sample encode the identical CDR3. The chain uses TRBV9 and TRBJ2-7, with 11 bases lining up with TRBD2. J was trimmed by 0 bases and V by 3 bases; bases with no gene match: 2. Germline CDR1 is SGDLS and CDR2 is YYNGEE. The CDR3 has 15 amino acids. The CDR3 reads CASSASGGSSYEQYF. Here the CDR3 DNA reads TGTGCCAGCAGCGCTAGCGGGGGGAGCTCCTACGAGCAGTACTTC.

V usage is TRBV7-2 and J usage is TRBJ2-7; either TRBD1 or TRBD2 may supply D (5 bases each). The CDR3 sequence is 16 residues long. Germline V lookup: CDR1 SGHTA, CDR2 FQGNSA. V shed 5 bases and J shed 0 bases, with 17 bases lying between them. CDR3 DNA sequence: TGTGCCAGCAGCCCTAATCCCCCAGGGAGCTCCTACGAGCAGTACTTC. This translates into CASSPNPPGSSYEQYF.

The chain combines TRBV7-9 with TRBJ2-5; no clear D. Trimming took 7 bases from V and 5 from J, leaving 8 bases between them. Germline V gene data show CDR1 as SEHNR and CDR2 as FQNEAQ (reference sequence). This CDR3 region has 11 residues. The CDR3: CASTPPETQYF. Here the CDR3 DNA reads TGTGCCAGCACCCCGCCGGAGACCCAGTACTTC.

This sequence joins TRBV4-1 and TRBJ2-5, with TRBD1 as a possible D gene (7 bases). The germline V gene has CDR1 MGHRA and CDR2 YSYEKL. V was shortened by 4 bases and J by 5 bases, with 20 bases between the two germline ends. The CDR3 is made up of 16 amino acids. Here the CDR3 DNA reads TGCGCCAGCAGCCTCGTCCCGGGACAGAGCGGGGAGACCCAGTACTTC. The encoded protein is CASSLVPGQSGETQYF.

The chain recombines TRBV6-1 with TRBJ1-1; possibly TRBD1 for D (5 bases). CDR1 is MNHNS and CDR2 is SASEGT in the germline V gene. The V gene lost 4 bases and the J gene lost 1 base, with 10 bases spanning the gap. There are 14 residues in the CDR3. In nucleotides, the CDR3 is TGTGCCAGCAGTGTGGAGGGGCCGAACACTGAAGCTTTCTTT. Its translation is CASSVEGPNTEAFF.